This TCR beta chain was documented in a study of CD4+ T cells in melanoma. Study findings and constraints: CD8+ T cell, macrophage and B cell function reportedly correlated with neoantigen-specific CD4+ T cells. In melanoma, neoantigen-specific CD4+ T cells reportedly differed in differentiation state.

This clone was counted only a few times. The antigen is unknown. The V end lost 5 bases, the J end lost 6 bases, and 14 bases lay between the germline ends. The CDR3 contains 14 residues. Germline V gene lookup returns CDR1 MNHEY and CDR2 SMNVEV (reference sequence). Libraries were prepared by immunoSEQ multiplex PCR; TCRdb keeps only in-frame clonotypes and omits some of them. The table has 9,500 to 11,000 clones, roughly three fifths seen once. The chain has TRBV27 and TRBJ2-1; D tentatively fits TRBD1 or TRBD2 (5 bases each). The sequence came from a human donor with melanoma. Source material: cells from a culture (not recorded whether cultured in vitro). CDR3 nucleotides: TGTGCCAGCAGTGCCCGGGACGGGGTCAATGAGCAGTTCTTC. Translating gives CASSARDGVNEQFF.